This passage covers 4 T cell receptor beta chains from one sample sequenced in a study of T cell changes during pregnancy in multiple sclerosis. Profiling relied on immunoSEQ multiplex PCR, and the TCRdb table lists in-frame clones only, not all of them. The sample has approximately 40,000 clones; roughly nine tenths are singletons. The specimen was CD4+ T cells from peripheral blood mononuclear cells, collected before pregnancy. The receptors were gathered from a female donor with multiple sclerosis, enrolled in a pregnancy study.

The V and J genes are TRBV19 and TRBJ2-7; TRBD2 matches 8 bases. The CDR3 covers 14 residues. CDR1 LNHDA and CDR2 SQIVND come from the germline V gene (reference sequence). J lost 0 bases, V lost 3 bases, and 1 base had no gene match. The DNA of the CDR3 is TGTGCCAGTAGTATCAGCGGGAGCTCCTACGAGCAGTACTTC. Encoded protein: CASSISGSSYEQYF.

This clone was seen more than once but under ten times. The rearrangement links TRBV4-2 to TRBJ1-1; D gene unclear. Germline loops: CDR1 LGHNA, CDR2 YNFKEQ. Trimming took off 1 base at V and 3 bases at J, with 9 bases between the two ends. The length of the CDR3 is 14 residues. The CDR3 nucleotides are TGTGCCAGCAGCCAAGGACCGGCGGACACTGAAGCTTTCTTT. Protein sequence: CASSQGPADTEAFF.

This chain uses TRBV4-3 with TRBJ2-4; a possible D gene is TRBD2 (6 bases). Trimming stripped 0 bases from V and 12 bases from J, with 15 bases between. The CDR3 sequence is 14 residues long. Germline CDR1 LGHNA, CDR2 YSLEER. CDR3 loop: CASSQDGTGTAQYF. CDR3 in DNA: TGCGCCAGCAGCCAAGACGGAACCGGGACTGCTCAGTACTTC.

CDR3 residues: CASRQGYEQYF. The DNA for the CDR3 is TGTGCCAGCAGACAGGGCTACGAGCAGTACTTC. The chain is built from TRBV6-1 and TRBJ2-7; D may be TRBD1 (6 bases). Germline V gives CDR1 MNHNS, CDR2 SASEGT. There are 11 residues in the CDR3. V was shortened by 6 bases and J by 3 bases, with 6 bases between the two germline ends.